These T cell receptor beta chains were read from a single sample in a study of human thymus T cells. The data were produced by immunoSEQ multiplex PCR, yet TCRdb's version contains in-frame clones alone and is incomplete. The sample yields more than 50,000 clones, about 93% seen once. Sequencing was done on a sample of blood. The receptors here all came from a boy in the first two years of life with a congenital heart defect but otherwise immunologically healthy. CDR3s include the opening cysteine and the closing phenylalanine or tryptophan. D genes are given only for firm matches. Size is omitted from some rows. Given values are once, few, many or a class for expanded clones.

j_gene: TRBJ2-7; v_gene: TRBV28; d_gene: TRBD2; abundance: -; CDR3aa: CASSSRLATYEQYF; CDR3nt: TGTGCCAGCAGCTCGAGACTAGCCACCTACGAGCAGTACTTC
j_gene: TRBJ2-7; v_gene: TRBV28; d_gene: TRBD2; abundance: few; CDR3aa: CASSLSSGGAMREQYF; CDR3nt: TGTGCCAGCAGTTTATCTAGCGGGGGGGCTATGAGGGAGCAGTACTTC
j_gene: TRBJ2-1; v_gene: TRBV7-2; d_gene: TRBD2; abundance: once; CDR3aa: CASSTLAGGHEQFF; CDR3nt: TGTGCCAGCAGCACCTTAGCGGGAGGTCATGAGCAGTTCTTC
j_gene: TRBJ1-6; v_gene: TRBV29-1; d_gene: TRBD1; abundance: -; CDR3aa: CSEPRTGFNSPLHF; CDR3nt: TGCAGCGAACCGAGGACAGGGTTTAATTCACCCCTCCACTTT
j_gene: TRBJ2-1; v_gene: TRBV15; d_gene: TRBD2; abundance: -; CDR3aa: CATSRGVGGIGNEQFF; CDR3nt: TGTGCCACCAGCAGAGGGGTGGGGGGGATAGGAAATGAGCAGTTCTTC
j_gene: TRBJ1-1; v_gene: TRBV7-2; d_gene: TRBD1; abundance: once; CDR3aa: CASSTETGIAEAFF; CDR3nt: TGTGCCAGCAGCACCGAGACAGGGATCGCTGAAGCTTTCTTT
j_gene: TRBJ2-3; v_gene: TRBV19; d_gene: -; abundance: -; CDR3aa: CASSAQTDTQYF; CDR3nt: TGTGCCAGTAGTGCCCAAACAGATACGCAGTATTTT
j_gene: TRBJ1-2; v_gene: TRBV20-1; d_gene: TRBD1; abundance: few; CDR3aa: CSATGGQGYTF; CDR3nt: TGCAGTGCTACAGGGGGCCAGGGCTACACCTTC
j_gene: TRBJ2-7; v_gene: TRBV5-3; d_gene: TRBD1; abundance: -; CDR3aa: CARSLDRGRGNEQYF; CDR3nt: TGTGCCAGAAGCCTTGACAGGGGGCGCGGCAACGAGCAGTACTTC
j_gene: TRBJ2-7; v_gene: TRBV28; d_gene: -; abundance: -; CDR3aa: CASRDSHYEQYF; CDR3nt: TGTGCCAGCAGGGACTCCCACTACGAGCAGTACTTC